What follows are 2 T cell receptor beta chains derived from one specimen sequenced in a study of CD8 T cells in Susac syndrome (dated by TCRdb to the late 2010s). Libraries were made using the immunoSEQ multiplex PCR assay. RNA was extracted using the RNeasy kit, and roughly 0.45 to 1 ug of the RNA was reverse transcribed with random hexamers. In TCRdb, the public reads were trimmed at Q25 with fastp and aligned with MiXCR, with productive beta chains retained. Rows are unified per CDR3 protein, each entry keeping the most common DNA and genes. The sample includes about 130,000 distinct CDR3 sequences, with about 95% observed a single time. The ten largest clones represent more than 0.1% of the sample. The specimen sequenced was CD4+ T cells from PBMCs. These receptors originate from a human donor in good health.

The chain links TRBV7-2 to TRBJ2-2; D gene ambiguous. Germline V gives CDR1 SGHTA, CDR2 FQGNSA. The CDR3 runs to 13 residues. Trimming removed 5 bases from V and 4 bases from J, with 8 bases in between. In DNA form, the CDR3 reads TGTGCCAGCAGCCCCCGTCTCACCGGGGAGCTGTTTTTT. As protein: CASSPRLTGELFF.

The CDR3 DNA reads as TGTGCCAGCAGCCAAGTTATGGGACTAGGGGATACGAACTCCTACAATGAGCAGTTCTTC. It specifies CASSQVMGLGDTNSYNEQFF. This chain connects TRBV11-1 to TRBJ2-1, with 8 nucleotides matching TRBD2. This CDR3 has 20 amino acids. The trim removed 5 bases at V and 0 bases at J, leaving 18 bases unmatched. CDR1 is SGHAT and CDR2 is FQDESV in the germline V gene (reference sequence).